This is a list of T cell receptor beta chains from one sample in a study of shared clonotypes between healthy human individuals. Measured with immunoSEQ multiplex PCR; TCRdb has only the in-frame clones, and not every one. The data hold millions of clones, with roughly 93% observed a single time. The specimen was naive CD4+ T cells from PBMCs. Receptor source: a man between 18 and 29 years old in good health. Some clones in this sample may be carry-over from other donors' samples. The CDR3 runs from the conserved cysteine through the conserved F or W.

TRBJ2-1	TRBV7-9	CASSPLGTSAGERWDEQFF
TRBJ2-3	TRBV6-4	CASSSSGRNTDTQYF
TRBJ1-1	TRBV5-6	CASRPQGMITEAFF
TRBJ2-1	TRBV5-5	CASSLAPSGKNNEQFF
TRBJ1-4	TRBV5-1	CASSFSGGLTNEKLFF
TRBJ2-7	TRBV11-2	CASSGRTGRYSYEQYF
TRBJ1-5	TRBV25-1	CASSDGRGDQPQHF
TRBJ2-5	TRBV7-2	CASSLVGTSGLQETQYF
TRBJ1-1	TRBV5-4	CASSLAMSEAFF
TRBJ2-2	TRBV7-2	CASSLYSLAGISNTGELFF
TRBJ2-1	TRBV5-1	CASSFGLAGNNEQFF
TRBJ1-5	TRBV4-1	CASSQDSPRPPGQPQHF
TRBJ1-1	TRBV11-2	CASTDRGNTEAFF